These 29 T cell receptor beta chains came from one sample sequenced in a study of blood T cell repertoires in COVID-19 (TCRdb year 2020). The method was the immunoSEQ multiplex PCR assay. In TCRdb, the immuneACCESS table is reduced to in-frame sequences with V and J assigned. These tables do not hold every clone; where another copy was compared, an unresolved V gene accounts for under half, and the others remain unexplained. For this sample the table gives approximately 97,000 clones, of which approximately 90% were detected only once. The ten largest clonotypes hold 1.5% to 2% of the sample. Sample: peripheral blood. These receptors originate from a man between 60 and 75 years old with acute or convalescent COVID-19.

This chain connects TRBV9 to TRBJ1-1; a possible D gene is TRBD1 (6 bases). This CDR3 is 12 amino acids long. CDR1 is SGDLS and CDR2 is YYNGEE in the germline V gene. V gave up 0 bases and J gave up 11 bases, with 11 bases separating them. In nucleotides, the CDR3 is TGTGCCAGCAGCGTAGAGGGGGGGCTCGCTTTCTTT. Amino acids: CASSVEGGLAFF.

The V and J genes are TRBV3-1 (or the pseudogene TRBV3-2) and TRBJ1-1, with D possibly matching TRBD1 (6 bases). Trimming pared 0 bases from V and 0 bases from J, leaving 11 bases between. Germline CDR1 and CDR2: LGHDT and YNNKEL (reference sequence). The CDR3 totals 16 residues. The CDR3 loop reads CASSQDLRTVNTEAFF. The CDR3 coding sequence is TGTGCCAGCAGCCAAGATCTTAGGACAGTGAACACTGAAGCTTTCTTT.

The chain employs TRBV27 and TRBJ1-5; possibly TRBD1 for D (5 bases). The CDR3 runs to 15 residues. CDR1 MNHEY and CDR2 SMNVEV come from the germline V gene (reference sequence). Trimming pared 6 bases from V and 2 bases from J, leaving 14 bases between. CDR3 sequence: CASRAREVGNQPQHF. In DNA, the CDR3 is TGTGCCAGCAGAGCCAGGGAGGTAGGCAATCAGCCCCAGCATTTT.

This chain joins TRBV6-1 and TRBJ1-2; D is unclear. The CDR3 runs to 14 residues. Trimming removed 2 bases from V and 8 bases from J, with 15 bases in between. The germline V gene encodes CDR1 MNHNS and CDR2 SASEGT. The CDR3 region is CASSENGRTWGYTF. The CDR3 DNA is TGTGCCAGCAGTGAAAATGGACGGACTTGGGGCTACACCTTC.

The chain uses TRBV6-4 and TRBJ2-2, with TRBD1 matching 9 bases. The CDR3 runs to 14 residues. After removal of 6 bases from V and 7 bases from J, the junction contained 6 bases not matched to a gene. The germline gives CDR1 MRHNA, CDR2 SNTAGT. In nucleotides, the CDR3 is TGTGCCAGCAGCACAGGGGGCCCTGGCGGGGAGCTGTTTTTT. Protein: CASSTGGPGGELFF.

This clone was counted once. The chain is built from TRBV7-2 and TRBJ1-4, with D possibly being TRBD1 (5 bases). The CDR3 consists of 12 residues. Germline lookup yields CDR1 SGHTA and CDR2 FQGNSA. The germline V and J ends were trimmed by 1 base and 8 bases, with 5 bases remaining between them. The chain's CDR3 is CASSLEGEKLFF. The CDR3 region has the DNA TGTGCCAGCAGCTTAGAGGGGGAAAAACTGTTTTTT.

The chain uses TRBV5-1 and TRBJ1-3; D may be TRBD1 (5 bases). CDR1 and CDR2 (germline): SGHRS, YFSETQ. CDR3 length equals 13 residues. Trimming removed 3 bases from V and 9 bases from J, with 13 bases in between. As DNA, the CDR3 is TGCGCCAGCAGCTCTGGGGGGGTGACCACCATATATTTT. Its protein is CASSSGGVTTIYF.

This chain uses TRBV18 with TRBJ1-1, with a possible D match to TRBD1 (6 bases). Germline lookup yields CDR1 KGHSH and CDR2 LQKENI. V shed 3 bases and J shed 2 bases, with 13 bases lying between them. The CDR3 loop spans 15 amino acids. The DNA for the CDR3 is TGTGCCAGCTCACCGGACAGTTCGCCAAACACTGAAGCTTTCTTT. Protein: CASSPDSSPNTEAFF.

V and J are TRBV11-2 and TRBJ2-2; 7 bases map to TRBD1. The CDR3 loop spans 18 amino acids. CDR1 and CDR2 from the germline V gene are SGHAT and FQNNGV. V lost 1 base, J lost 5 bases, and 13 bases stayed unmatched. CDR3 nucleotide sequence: TGTGCCAGCAGCTTAGGGTCTTCAGGGGGTGGAAGGACCGGGGAGCTGTTTTTT. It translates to CASSLGSSGGGRTGELFF.

The chain's CDR3 is CASSLGGQGNSPLHF. In DNA form, the CDR3 reads TGTGCCAGCAGCTTAGGCGGACAGGGTAATTCACCCCTCCACTTT. The chain couples TRBV7-8 to TRBJ1-6; 8 bases fit TRBD1. The V gene end was trimmed by 1 base and the J gene end by 6 bases; junction bases not matched to a gene: 2. This CDR3 is 15 amino acids long. In germline, CDR1 is SGHVS, CDR2 FQNEAQ.

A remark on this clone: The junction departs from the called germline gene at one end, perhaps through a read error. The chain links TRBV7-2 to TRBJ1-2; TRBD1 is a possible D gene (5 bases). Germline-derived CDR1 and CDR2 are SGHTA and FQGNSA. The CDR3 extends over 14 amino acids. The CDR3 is CASSLVQGGYGHTF. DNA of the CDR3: TGTGCCAGCAGCTTAGTGCAGGGCGGCTATGGCCACACCTTC.

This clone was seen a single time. The CDR3 loop reads CASSPSAVGGYTF. The CDR3, as DNA: TGTGCCAGCTCACCTAGCGCGGTGGGAGGCTACACCTTC. This chain connects TRBV18 to TRBJ1-2; D is ambiguous. This CDR3 is 13 amino acids long. V was clipped by 3 bases and J by 8 bases, with 13 bases between them. Germline V gene sequence: CDR1 KGHSH, CDR2 LQKENI.

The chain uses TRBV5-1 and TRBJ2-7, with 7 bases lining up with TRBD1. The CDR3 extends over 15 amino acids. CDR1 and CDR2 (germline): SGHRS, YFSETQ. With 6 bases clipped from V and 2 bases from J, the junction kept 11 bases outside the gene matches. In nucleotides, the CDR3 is TGCGCCAGCACCGTTGGACAGGATAGAACCTACGAGCAGTACTTC. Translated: CASTVGQDRTYEQYF. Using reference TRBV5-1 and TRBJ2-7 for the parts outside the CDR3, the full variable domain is KAGVTQTPRYLIKTRGQQVTLSCSPISGHRSVSWYQQTPGQGLQFLFEYFSETQRNKGNFPGRFSGRQFSNSRSEMNVSTLELGDSALYLCASTVGQDRTYEQYFGPGTRLTVT.

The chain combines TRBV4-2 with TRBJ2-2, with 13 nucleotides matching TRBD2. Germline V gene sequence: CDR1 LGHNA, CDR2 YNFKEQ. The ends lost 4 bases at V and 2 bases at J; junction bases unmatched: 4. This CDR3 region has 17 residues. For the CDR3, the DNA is TGTGCCAGCAGCCGGGGACTAGCGGGGACAAACACCGGGGAGCTGTTTTTT. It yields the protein CASSRGLAGTNTGELFF.

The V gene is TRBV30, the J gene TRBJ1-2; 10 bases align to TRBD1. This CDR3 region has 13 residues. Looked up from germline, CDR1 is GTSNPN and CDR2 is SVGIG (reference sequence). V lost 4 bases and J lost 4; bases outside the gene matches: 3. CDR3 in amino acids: CAWTGQGSYGYTF. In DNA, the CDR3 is TGTGCCTGGACGGGACAGGGGAGCTATGGCTACACCTTC.

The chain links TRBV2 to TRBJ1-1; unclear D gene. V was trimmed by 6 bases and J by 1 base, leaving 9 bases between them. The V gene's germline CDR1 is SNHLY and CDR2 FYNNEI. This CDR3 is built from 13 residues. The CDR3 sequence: CASRVEQNTEAFF. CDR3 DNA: TGTGCCAGCAGGGTAGAGCAGAACACTGAAGCTTTCTTT.

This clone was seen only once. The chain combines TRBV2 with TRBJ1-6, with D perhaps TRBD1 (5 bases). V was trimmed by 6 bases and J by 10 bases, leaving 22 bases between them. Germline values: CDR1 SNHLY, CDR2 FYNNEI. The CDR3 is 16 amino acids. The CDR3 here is CASSAATARVGSPLHF. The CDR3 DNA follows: TGTGCCAGCAGCGCAGCGACCGCCAGGGTCGGCTCACCCCTCCACTTT.

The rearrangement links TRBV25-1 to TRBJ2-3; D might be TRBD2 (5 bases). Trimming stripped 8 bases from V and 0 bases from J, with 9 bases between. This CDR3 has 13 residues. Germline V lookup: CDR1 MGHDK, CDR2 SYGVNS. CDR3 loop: CASRGPSTDTQYF. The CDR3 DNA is TGTGCCAGCCGAGGGCCTAGCACAGATACGCAGTATTTT.

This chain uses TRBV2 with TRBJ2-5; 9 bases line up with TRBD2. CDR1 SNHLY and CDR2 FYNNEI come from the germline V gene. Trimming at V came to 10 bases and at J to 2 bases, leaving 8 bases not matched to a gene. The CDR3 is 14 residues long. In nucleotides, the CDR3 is TGTGCCACCTCCAGCGGGGGGAATCAAGAGACCCAGTACTTC. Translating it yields CATSSGGNQETQYF.

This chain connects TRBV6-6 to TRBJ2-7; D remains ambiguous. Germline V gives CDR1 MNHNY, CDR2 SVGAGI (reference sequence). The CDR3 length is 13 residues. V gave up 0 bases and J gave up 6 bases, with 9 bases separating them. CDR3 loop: CASSYSNPGEQYF. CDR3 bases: TGTGCCAGCAGTTACTCGAACCCAGGCGAGCAGTACTTC.

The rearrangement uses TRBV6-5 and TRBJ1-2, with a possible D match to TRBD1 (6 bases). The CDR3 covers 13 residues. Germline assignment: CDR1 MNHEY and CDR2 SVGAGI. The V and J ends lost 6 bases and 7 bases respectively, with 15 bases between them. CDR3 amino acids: CASSNGGGSGYTF. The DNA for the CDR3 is TGTGCCAGCAGCAATGGGGGGGGCTCTGGCTACACCTTC.

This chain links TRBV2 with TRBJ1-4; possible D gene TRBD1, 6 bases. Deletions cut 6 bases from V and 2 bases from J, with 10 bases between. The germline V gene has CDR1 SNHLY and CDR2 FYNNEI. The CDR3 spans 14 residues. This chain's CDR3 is CASRTGSTNEKLFF. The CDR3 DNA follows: TGTGCCAGCAGGACAGGTTCCACTAATGAAAAACTGTTTTTT.

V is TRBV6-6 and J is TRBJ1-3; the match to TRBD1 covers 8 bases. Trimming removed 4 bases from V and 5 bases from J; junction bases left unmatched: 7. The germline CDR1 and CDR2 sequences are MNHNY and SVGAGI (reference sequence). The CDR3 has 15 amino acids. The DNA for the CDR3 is TGTGCCAGCAGTTCCCTTGACAGGGGCAGAAACACCATATATTTT. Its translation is CASSSLDRGRNTIYF.

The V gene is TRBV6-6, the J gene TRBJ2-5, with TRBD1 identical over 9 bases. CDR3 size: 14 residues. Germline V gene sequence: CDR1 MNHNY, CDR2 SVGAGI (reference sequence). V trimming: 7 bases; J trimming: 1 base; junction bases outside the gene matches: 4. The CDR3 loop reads CASKADRGQETQYF. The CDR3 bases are TGTGCCAGCAAGGCGGACAGGGGCCAAGAGACCCAGTACTTC.

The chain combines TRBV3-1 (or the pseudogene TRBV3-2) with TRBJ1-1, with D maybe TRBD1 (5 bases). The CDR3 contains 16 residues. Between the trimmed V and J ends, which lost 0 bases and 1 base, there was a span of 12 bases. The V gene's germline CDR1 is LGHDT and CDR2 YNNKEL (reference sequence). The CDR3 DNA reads TGTGCCAGCAGCCAAGAATTTACAGGCAGGAACACTGAAGCTTTCTTT. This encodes CASSQEFTGRNTEAFF.

Written as DNA, the CDR3 is TGCGCCAGCAGCTTGGACGGGTCCTATAATTCACCCCTCCACTTT. Its protein is CASSLDGSYNSPLHF. The chain recombines TRBV5-1 with TRBJ1-6; D gene unclear. CDR3 size: 15 residues. The germline gives CDR1 SGHRS, CDR2 YFSETQ. The V end was cut by 0 bases, the J end by 1 base, with 5 bases between.

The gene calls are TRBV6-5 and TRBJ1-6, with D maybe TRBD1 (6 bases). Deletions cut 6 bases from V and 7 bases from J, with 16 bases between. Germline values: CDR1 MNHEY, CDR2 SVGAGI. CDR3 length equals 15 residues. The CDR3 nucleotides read TGTGCCAGCAGGAAACAGGGAAAAGGGAATTCACCCCTCCACTTT. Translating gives CASRKQGKGNSPLHF.

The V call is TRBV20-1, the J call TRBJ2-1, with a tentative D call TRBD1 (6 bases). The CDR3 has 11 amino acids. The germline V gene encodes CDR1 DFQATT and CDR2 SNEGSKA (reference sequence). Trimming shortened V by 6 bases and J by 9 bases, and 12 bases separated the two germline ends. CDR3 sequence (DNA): TGCAGTGCGATTACAGGGCGTGAGCAGTTCTTC. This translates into CSAITGREQFF.

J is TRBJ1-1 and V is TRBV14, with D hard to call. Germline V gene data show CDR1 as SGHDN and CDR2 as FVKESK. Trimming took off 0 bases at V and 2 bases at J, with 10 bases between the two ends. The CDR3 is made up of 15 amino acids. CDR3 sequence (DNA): TGTGCCAGCAGCCAAGATTCCTCGGGTAACACTGAAGCTTTCTTT. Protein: CASSQDSSGNTEAFF.